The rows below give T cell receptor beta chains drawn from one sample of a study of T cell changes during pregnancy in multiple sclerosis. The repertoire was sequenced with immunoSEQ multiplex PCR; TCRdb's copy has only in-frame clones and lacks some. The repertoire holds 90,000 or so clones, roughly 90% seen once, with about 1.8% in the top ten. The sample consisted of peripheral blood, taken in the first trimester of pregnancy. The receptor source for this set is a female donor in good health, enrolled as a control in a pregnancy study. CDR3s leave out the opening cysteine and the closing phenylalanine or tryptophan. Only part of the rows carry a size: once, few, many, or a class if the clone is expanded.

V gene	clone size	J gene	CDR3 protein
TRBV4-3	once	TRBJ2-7	ASSQDRTASYEQY
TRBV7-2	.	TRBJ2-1	ASLVGTGAYNEQF
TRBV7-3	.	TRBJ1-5	ASSSDGDQPQH
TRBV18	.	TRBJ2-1	ASLATTSNNEQF
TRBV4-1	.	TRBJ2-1	ASSQDIERGGMIQF
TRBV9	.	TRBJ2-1	ASSPPDRNNEQF
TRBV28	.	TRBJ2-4	ASSSQGATIQY
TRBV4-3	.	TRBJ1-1	ASTKGGWNTEAF
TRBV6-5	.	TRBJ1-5	ASSRTGSNQPQH
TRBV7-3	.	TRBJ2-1	ASSRTAPGQGGQHFLNEQF
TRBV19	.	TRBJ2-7	ASSDALAYEQY
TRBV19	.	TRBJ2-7	ASSISGGASYEQY
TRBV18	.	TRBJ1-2	ASSPGTGDYGYT
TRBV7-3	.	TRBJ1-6	ASSSSAGWKSPLH
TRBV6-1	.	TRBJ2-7	ASSAGVYEQY
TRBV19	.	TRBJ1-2	ASSPTQGRSSNYGYT
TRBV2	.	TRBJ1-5	ASSPPGGQPQH
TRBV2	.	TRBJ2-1	ASNRRDVQF
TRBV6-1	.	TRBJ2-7	ASSKTGVGVYEQY
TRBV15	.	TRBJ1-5	ATSIGINRFQPQH
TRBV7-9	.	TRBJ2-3	ASSLKGQGVTDTQY
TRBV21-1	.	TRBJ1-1	ASSLRRDTGCTEAF
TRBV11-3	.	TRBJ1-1	ASSFDRAGVAF
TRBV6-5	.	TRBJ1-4	ASSYGLTANEKLF
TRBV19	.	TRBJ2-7	ASSPTGGSYEQY
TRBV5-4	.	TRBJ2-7	ASRRKGVSDEQY
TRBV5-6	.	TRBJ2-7	ASSFQGGYEQY
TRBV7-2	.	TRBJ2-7	ASSPSSYEQY
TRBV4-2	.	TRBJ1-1	ASSQEGQGNTEAF
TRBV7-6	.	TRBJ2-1	ASSLGVYTENEQF
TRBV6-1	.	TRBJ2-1	ASTSRAWINEQF
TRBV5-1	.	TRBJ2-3	ASSLRVSGGTSTDTQY
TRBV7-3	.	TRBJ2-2	ASRQGAGLGELF
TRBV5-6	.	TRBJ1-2	ASTPGVSNYGYT
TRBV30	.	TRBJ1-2	AWTEQGNYGYT
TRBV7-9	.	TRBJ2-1	ASSSRTEYNEQF
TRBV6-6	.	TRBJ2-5	ASSYPGTGAETQY